This T cell receptor (beta chain) is from a study of shared clonotypes between healthy human individuals. Study-wide points: Compared with memory subsets, naive subsets generally had larger estimated richness.

Germline assignment: CDR1 SGHRS and CDR2 YFSETQ. J was trimmed by 3 bases and V by 0 bases; bases with no gene match: 6. This CDR3 has 16 residues. For this clone: Its target is unknown.

Data came from immunoSEQ multiplex PCR; TCRdb stores just in-frame clones and leaves some out. The repertoire includes some 1,400,000 clones, 95% to 97% of them detected once, and more than 0.9% sits in the top ten. This TCR derives from a man in his thirties or forties in good health. This sequence joins TRBV5-1 and TRBJ1-1; TRBD1 matches 9 bases. Sequencing input: naive CD4+ T cells sorted from blood. The subset denotes: CD45RA+ positively selected. The CDR3 sequence is CASSLAGTGTYTEAFF. CDR3 coding DNA: TGCGCCAGCAGCTTGGCCGGGACAGGGACCTACACTGAAGCTTTCTTT.